Listed here is a single T cell receptor (beta chain). Its specificity is unknown. Profiled with immunoSEQ multiplex PCR; TCRdb holds only in-frame clones, not every one. The sample carries about 81,000 clones, 90% to 95% recorded once. The data originate from a study of T cell responses to AZD1222 COVID-19 vaccine. The germline V and J ends were trimmed by 2 bases and 1 base, with 6 bases remaining between them. This CDR3 comprises 13 residues. CDR1 and CDR2 from the germline V gene are KGHSH and LQKENI. Findings of the study overall: Seropositive AZD1222 recipients at baseline numbered only five or six. Repertoire samples came only from after the peak T cell response. Dominant CD4 TCR responses targeted spike regions 160-218 and 743-854.

V is TRBV18 and J is TRBJ2-7; no clear D gene. This clonotype was sampled from an adult in good health. The specimen comprised peripheral blood, sampled on day 0 of AZD1222 vaccination. CDR3 bases: TGTGCCAGCTCACCAGGATTATCCTACGAGCAGTACTTC. Its translation is CASSPGLSYEQYF.